The T cell receptor (beta chain) under discussion was sequenced for a study of tumor-infiltrating lymphocytes in primary liver carcinoma. This CDR3 has 16 residues. Trimming shortened V by 5 bases and J by 5 bases, and 20 bases separated the two germline ends. The germline V gene encodes CDR1 SGHAT and CDR2 FQNNGV. The investigators made TCR beta cDNA from roughly 0.55 ug total RNA, using a constant-region primer. Libraries of TCR beta came from three nested multiplex PCR rounds with slightly modified ARM-PCR. The opening two PCR rounds, about 11 cycles each, paired TRBV1-TRBV30 forward primers with a C-beta reverse primer. MiXCR was run by TCRdb on the multiplex PCR reads, yielding one entry per CDR3 protein. Of tens of thousands of distinct CDR3 sequences listed, roughly four fifths are singletons. Each 20-30 mg portion of unsorted bulk tissue served as the source for co-extraction of RNA and DNA. Tumor samples were assessed, and every one had over 85% viable tumor cells.

The study, taken as a whole, reports: Paired tumor-adjacent and tumor-blood samples overlapped less than tumor region pairs did.

Concerning this clonotype: The antigen remains unidentified. The conserved phenylalanine or tryptophan is not found at the CDR3 terminus, so this likely reflects a read error.

This TCR came from a woman aged 25 to 39 with primary liver carcinoma and hepatitis B virus infection. Sequenced input: liver tumor tissue from sampling region 5. Specified subset: tumor region T5, tumor centre. This chain links TRBV11-2 with TRBJ2-3; TRBD1 might be the D (5 bases). Here the CDR3 reads CASSRTCQGRGDTQYI. For the CDR3, the DNA is TGTGCCAGCAGCCGGACGTGTCAGGGAAGGGGAGATACGCAGTATATT.